This T cell receptor (beta chain) was retrieved from a study of early stage breast cancer tumors. Germline CDR1 reads SGHTS; CDR2 reads YDEGEE. The CDR3 is 15 residues long. The V and J ends lost 4 bases and 3 bases respectively, with 17 bases between them. A note on this clone: Its antigen is unidentified.

Study results and caveats: Tumors had approximately 2.5-fold higher T cell density than normal breast.

The data were produced by immunoSEQ multiplex PCR, yet TCRdb's version contains in-frame clones alone and is incomplete. The sample lists 55,000 to 70,000 clones; 65% to 85% were seen once. The sequenced sample was blood. The chain joins TRBV5-8 to TRBJ2-7; a weak D match, TRBD1 (6 bases). The TCR comes from a person in their 40s with breast cancer. The CDR3 sequence: CASSLRLYRDYEQYF. The DNA of the CDR3 is TGTGCCAGCAGCCTTCGGTTATACAGGGACTACGAGCAGTACTTC.